The entry that follows covers one TCR beta chain sequence. Antigen: not known. This entry is derived from a study of beta chain features in type 1 diabetes. The study, taken as a whole, reports: More deletions and fewer insertions at VDJ junctions were seen in type 1 diabetes patients. For Type 1 diabetes patients, all four CD4+ subsets carried TCRB CDR3s that were moderately but significantly shorter. An over-representation of cells with high TCR expression could result from cDNA sequencing.

There are 13 residues in the CDR3. The V and J ends lost 3 bases and 5 bases respectively, with 8 bases between them. Per the germline V gene, CDR1 is SEHNR and CDR2 is FQNEAQ (reference sequence). Per donor, one heparinised blood draw averaged approximately 120 mL. Reverse transcribing all isolated RNA meant expressed TCRB transcripts were sequenced. For naive, central memory and regulatory T cell samples, reads averaged around 3.8 million. Sequencing used immunoSEQ multiplex PCR; TCRdb keeps in-frame clones, though not all of them. Among more than 250,000 clones listed, about a fifth were seen once.

This TCR derives from a woman aged 40 to 50 with type 1 diabetes. The sample was naive CD4+ T cells from blood. J is TRBJ2-4 and V is TRBV7-9, with a possible D match to TRBD2 (5 bases). This CDR3 is CASSLGAQNIQYF. The CDR3, as DNA: TGTGCCAGCAGCTTGGGAGCACAAAACATTCAGTACTTC.